Below, 7 T cell receptor beta chains from the same sample are listed, as sequenced in a study of T cells in Graves' hyperthyroidism and ophthalmopathy (dated by TCRdb to between 2017 and 2020). Library generation was performed with multiplex PCR. Reads for this sample came from an Illumina HiSeq 2000. The TCR beta CDR3 regions were amplified from the RNA transcripts. A first-round RT-PCR of the TCR CDR3 used the HTBI primer set with the Qiagen OneStep RT-PCR kit. TCRdb cleaned the public reads at Q25 with fastp, built clones with MiXCR and kept in-frame beta chains. Rows with a matching CDR3 protein are joined into one entry that keeps the most common DNA and genes. Recorded for this sample are a few hundred thousand distinct CDR3 sequences; 40% to 55% of them occurred a single time. The top ten hold about 8.3% of the sample. Material for sequencing was peripheral blood or thyroid tissue (not recorded which). The receptor set was obtained from a young woman with Graves' hyperthyroidism.

At least ten counts were recorded for this clonotype. The chain carries TRBV2 and TRBJ1-4; a weak D match, TRBD1 (6 bases). This CDR3 is built from 13 residues. CDR1 and CDR2 (germline): SNHLY, FYNNEI. Trimming shortened V by 6 bases and J by 4 bases, and 9 bases separated the two germline ends. CDR3 DNA sequence: TGTGCCAGCAGACAGGGCCTTAATGAAAAACTGTTTTTT. Its translation is CASRQGLNEKLFF. The variable domain in full, completed from reference TRBV2 and TRBJ1-4, reads EPEVTQTPSHQVTQMGQEVILRCVPISNHLYFYWYRQILGQKVEFLVSFYNNEISEKSEIFDDQFSVERPDGSNFTLKIRSTKLEDSAMYFCASRQGLNEKLFFGSGTQLSVL.

Remarks on this clonotype: Since no conserved phenylalanine or tryptophan closes the CDR3, a read error is the likely cause. The DNA is left out, because the CDR3 cannot be placed on it with certainty; the CDR3 is given as TCRdb lists it. CDR3 protein: CAISEGGRAL. The rearrangement links TRBV10-3 to TRBJ1-4; the D segment call TRBD1 is taken from the table without a DNA check. Counting both end residues, the CDR3 totals 10 amino acids. Germline V gives CDR1 ENHRY, CDR2 SYGVKD.

The chain recombines TRBV7-8 with TRBJ1-1, with 11 positions matching TRBD1. V gave up 3 bases and J gave up 7 bases; unmatched junction bases: 4. From germline, CDR1 is SGHVS and CDR2 FQNEAQ. The length of the CDR3 is 14 residues. CDR3 DNA: TGTGCCAGCAGCTTGGGGACAGGGGGTGATGAAGCTTTCTTT. Translated: CASSLGTGGDEAFF.

This clonotype was detected only a few times. The rearrangement joins TRBV10-3 to TRBJ2-2; 9 nucleotides line up with TRBD1. Germline V gene sequence: CDR1 ENHRY, CDR2 SYGVKD. V was pared by 2 bases and J by 10 bases, with 5 bases of the junction left unmatched. The length of the CDR3 is 14 residues. This CDR3 is CAISEADRGAELFF. The CDR3 region has the DNA TGTGCCATCAGTGAGGCGGACAGGGGTGCGGAGCTGTTTTTT.

This clonotype came up many times. The genes are TRBV9 and TRBJ2-7; possibly TRBD2 for D (5 bases). The CDR3 has 12 amino acids. V lost 7 bases, J lost 2 bases, and 10 bases lay in between. Germline lookup yields CDR1 SGDLS and CDR2 YYNGEE. The CDR3 reads CASFPGTYEQYF. CDR3 sequence (DNA): TGTGCCAGCTTCCCGGGGACCTACGAGCAGTACTTC.

To note about this clonotype: Just one base apart from a much larger clone, this may be a read error. J is TRBJ1-3 and V is TRBV5-4; D call uncertain. The CDR3 runs 16 residues. Germline loops: CDR1 SGHNT, CDR2 YYREEE (reference sequence). CDR3 coding DNA: TGTGCCAGCAGCCAAGAAGGAGGGAGGGTAGGAAGCACCATATATTTT. Translated: CASSQEGGRVGSTIYF.

This clonotype was counted many times. This sequence joins TRBV12-3 or TRBV12-4 and TRBJ1-1; D might be TRBD1 (5 bases). This CDR3 spans 14 amino acids. With 6 bases removed from V and 1 base from J, the gap between germline ends came to 12 bases. In DNA form, the CDR3 reads TGTGCCAGCAGCCGCCCAGACAGGAACACTGAAGCTTTCTTT. This gives the protein CASSRPDRNTEAFF.